The rows below give T cell receptor beta chains drawn from one sample of a study of blood T cell repertoires in COVID-19. Measured with immunoSEQ multiplex PCR; TCRdb has only the in-frame clones, and not every one. The sample holds 100,000 to 150,000 clones, nearly 90% seen once. Sequencing used peripheral blood. Every receptor here comes from an elderly woman with acute or convalescent COVID-19. The CDR3 runs from the conserved cysteine through the conserved F or W. A D gene is named only where the DNA matches it firmly. Size values are once, few and many counts, or a class for expanded clones, and some rows have none.

CDR3 protein	CDR3 DNA	D gene	clone size	V gene	J gene
CASSPSGGVTGELFF	TGTGCCAGCAGCCCTAGCGGGGGGGTCACCGGGGAGCTGTTTTTT	TRBD2	.	TRBV5-4	TRBJ2-2
CASSLEGTGGHYGYTF	TGTGCCAGCAGCTTGGAGGGGACAGGGGGACACTATGGCTACACCTTC	TRBD1	.	TRBV5-4	TRBJ1-2
CASSYSRTRGETQYF	TGTGCCAGCAGTTACTCGAGAACTAGGGGGGAGACCCAGTACTTC	.	.	TRBV6-2/TRBV6-3	TRBJ2-5
CASSLERTGGELFF	TGTGCCAGCAGCTTAGAAAGAACCGGCGGGGAGCTGTTTTTT	.	.	TRBV11-2	TRBJ2-2
CASSEQGFNYGYTF	TGTGCCAGCAGTGAACAGGGTTTTAACTATGGCTACACCTTC	.	.	TRBV2	TRBJ1-2
CASSLYRGRQNTEAFF	TGTGCCAGCAGTTTATACAGGGGGCGTCAGAACACTGAAGCTTTCTTT	TRBD1	.	TRBV6-5	TRBJ1-1
CASSESLTGNDQPQHF	TGTGCCAGCAGTGAATCCCTGACAGGGAACGATCAGCCCCAGCATTTT	TRBD1	.	TRBV6-1	TRBJ1-5
CASSSQGSGNTIYF	TGTGCCAGCAGTTCACAGGGCTCTGGAAACACCATATATTTT	.	.	TRBV6-5	TRBJ1-3
CASSQRPYNEQFF	TGTGCCAGCAGCCAGAGGCCCTACAATGAGCAGTTCTTC	.	.	TRBV9	TRBJ2-1
CASSTPDRVRGYTF	TGTGCCAGTAGTACCCCGGACAGGGTCAGGGGCTACACCTTC	TRBD1	.	TRBV19	TRBJ1-2
CASSFSDYNEQFF	TGTGCCAGCAGTTTCAGCGATTACAATGAGCAGTTCTTC	.	.	TRBV12-3/TRBV12-4	TRBJ2-1
CASSPGTRNTGELFF	TGCGCCAGCAGCCCCGGGACTCGTAACACCGGGGAGCTGTTTTTT	.	once	TRBV5-1	TRBJ2-2
CASSPLPTGGNQPQHF	TGTGCCAGCTCACCACTTCCGACAGGGGGTAATCAGCCCCAGCATTTT	TRBD1	.	TRBV18	TRBJ1-5
CASSISSGGDPSTDTQYF	TGTGCCAGTAGTATATCGAGCGGGGGGGACCCTAGCACAGATACGCAGTATTTT	TRBD2	.	TRBV19	TRBJ2-3
CSASQDRGRVTGQPQHF	TGCAGTGCTAGTCAGGACAGGGGGCGCGTGACTGGTCAGCCCCAGCATTTT	TRBD1	.	TRBV20-1	TRBJ1-5
CASSLGHLEQYF	TGTGCCAGCAGTCTGGGGCACCTGGAGCAGTACTTC	.	once	TRBV2	TRBJ2-7
CASSQGGGSGSTDTQYF	TGCGCCAGCAGCCAAGGAGGCGGGAGCGGGAGCACAGATACGCAGTATTTT	TRBD2	.	TRBV4-1	TRBJ2-3
CASRDRGTDTQYF	TGTGCCAGCAGGGACAGGGGCACAGATACGCAGTATTTT	TRBD1	.	TRBV6-5	TRBJ2-3
CASSLDNPGNTIYF	TGCGCCAGCAGCTTGGACAATCCTGGAAACACCATATATTTT	.	.	TRBV5-1	TRBJ1-3
CASSQGAGVGEAFF	TGTGCCAGCAGCCAGGGGGCGGGGGTCGGCGAAGCTTTCTTT	TRBD1	.	TRBV28	TRBJ1-1
CASSPGREFDGYTF	TGTGCCAGCTCACCGGGCAGGGAATTCGACGGCTACACCTTC	.	once	TRBV18	TRBJ1-2
CASSDRSFGSPLHF	TGTGCCAGCTCAGACAGGTCTTTTGGTTCACCCCTCCACTTT	.	.	TRBV18	TRBJ1-6
CASSLVGVGGNTIYF	TGTGCCAGCAGCTTAGTTGGAGTCGGTGGAAACACCATATATTTT	.	.	TRBV7-2	TRBJ1-3
CASSLRDGAQDQETQYF	TGTGCCAGCAGCCTCCGGGATGGAGCGCAAGACCAAGAGACCCAGTACTTC	.	.	TRBV4-2	TRBJ2-5
CASGLAGNTIYF	TGCGCCAGCGGGCTTGCTGGAAACACCATATATTTT	.	.	TRBV23-1	TRBJ1-3
CASSQARGDTEAFF	TGTGCCAGCAGCCAAGCTCGGGGGGACACTGAAGCTTTCTTT	.	.	TRBV3-1/TRBV3-2	TRBJ1-1
CASSQDSVVSGNTIYF	TGCGCCAGCAGCCAAGACAGTGTTGTGTCCGGAAACACCATATATTTT	.	.	TRBV4-1	TRBJ1-3
CASSMWLDSYEQYF	TGTGCCAGTAGTATGTGGTTAGACTCCTACGAGCAGTACTTC	.	.	TRBV19	TRBJ2-7
CASSLRTGVVNQPQHF	TGCGCCAGCAGTCTACGGACAGGGGTGGTAAACCAGCCCCAGCATTTT	TRBD1	.	TRBV23-1	TRBJ1-5
CAIRGRGQSDTQYF	TGTGCCATCCGTGGCAGGGGGCAGTCAGATACGCAGTATTTT	TRBD1	.	TRBV10-3	TRBJ2-3
CASSRAGGGLETQYF	TGTGCCAGCAGTAGAGCGGGAGGGGGTTTAGAGACCCAGTACTTC	TRBD2	.	TRBV25-1	TRBJ2-5
CASSLGRVSYTF	TGTGCCAGCAGCTTAGGCCGCGTCTCCTACACCTTC	.	few	TRBV13	TRBJ1-2
CASSQDRGFGEQYF	TGCGCCAGCAGCCAAGACAGGGGGTTTGGCGAGCAGTACTTC	TRBD1	.	TRBV4-3	TRBJ2-7
CASRTDGGYGYTF	TGTGCCAGCAGAACGGACGGGGGCTATGGCTACACCTTC	.	.	TRBV6-5	TRBJ1-2
CASSPAVGAKRGDTQYF	TGTGCCAGCAGCCCCGCGGTCGGGGCCAAAAGGGGGGATACGCAGTATTTT	.	.	TRBV4-2	TRBJ2-3
CATSDLRYSNQPQHF	TGTGCCACCAGTGATTTGCGGTATAGCAATCAGCCCCAGCATTTT	.	few	TRBV24-1	TRBJ1-5
CASKPGLATYEQYF	TGCGCCAGTAAACCGGGACTAGCTACCTACGAGCAGTACTTC	TRBD2	.	TRBV4-1	TRBJ2-7
CASSLALTGLWGYTF	TGCGCCAGCAGCTTGGCTCTCACAGGGTTATGGGGCTACACCTTC	.	.	TRBV5-1	TRBJ1-2
CASSRTSGGAYEQYF	TGTGCCAGCAGTCGAACTAGCGGGGGTGCCTACGAGCAGTACTTC	TRBD2	.	TRBV3-1/TRBV3-2	TRBJ2-7
CASSISGRAITDTQYF	TGTGCCAGTAGTATTAGCGGGAGGGCCATTACAGATACGCAGTATTTT	TRBD2	.	TRBV19	TRBJ2-3
CASSGGLAGGNYEQYF	TGTGCCAGCAGCGGAGGACTAGCGGGAGGGAATTACGAGCAGTACTTC	TRBD2	.	TRBV5-4	TRBJ2-7
CASSLARDSLDEKLFF	TGTGCCAGCAGCTTAGCCCGGGACAGTCTCGATGAAAAACTGTTTTTT	TRBD1	.	TRBV7-4	TRBJ1-4
CASSLGPSEAFF	TGTGCCAGCAGTTTAGGGCCCTCCGAAGCTTTCTTT	.	once	TRBV12-3/TRBV12-4	TRBJ1-1
CAISESKQGNSPLHF	TGTGCCATCAGTGAGTCGAAACAGGGAAATTCACCCCTCCACTTT	.	once	TRBV10-3	TRBJ1-6
CASSNSQGSGNQPQHF	TGTGCCAGCAGTAATAGCCAGGGGAGTGGAAATCAGCCCCAGCATTTT	.	.	TRBV3-1/TRBV3-2	TRBJ1-5
CASSNSQGRQETQYF	TGTGCCAGCAGTAACTCACAGGGTAGACAAGAGACCCAGTACTTC	.	.	TRBV28	TRBJ2-5
CASSTGLALGEQFF	TGTGCCAGCAGCACGGGACTAGCGTTAGGTGAGCAGTTCTTC	TRBD2	once	TRBV11-2	TRBJ2-1
CASSPDGGPYSPLHF	TGTGCCAGCAGCCCAGACGGGGGGCCGTATTCACCCCTCCACTTT	.	.	TRBV7-9	TRBJ1-6
CASSLVSGLSNEQFF	TGTGCCAGCAGCTTAGTGTCGGGACTCTCTAATGAGCAGTTCTTC	.	.	TRBV7-9	TRBJ2-1
CASSYSKTGGVYGYTF	TGTGCCAGCAGTTACTCGAAAACAGGGGGCGTCTATGGCTACACCTTC	TRBD1	.	TRBV6-5	TRBJ1-2
CASSLNQGSSYNEQFF	TGTGCCAGCAGCTTAAACCAGGGTAGCTCCTACAATGAGCAGTTCTTC	.	.	TRBV7-3	TRBJ2-1
CASSVAGQGNIETQYF	TGTGCCAGCAGCGTAGCAGGACAGGGGAACATAGAGACCCAGTACTTC	TRBD1	.	TRBV9	TRBJ2-5
CASTKTGNNYGYTF	TGTGCCAGCACCAAGACAGGCAACAACTATGGCTACACCTTC	.	.	TRBV6-6	TRBJ1-2
CASSFNRDSNQPQHF	TGTGCCAGCAGTTTTAACAGGGATAGCAATCAGCCCCAGCATTTT	.	.	TRBV27	TRBJ1-5
CASSPPLRVGYTF	TGTGCCAGCAGCCCCCCGCTCAGGGTTGGCTACACCTTC	.	.	TRBV3-1/TRBV3-2	TRBJ1-2
CASSYGHRNTIYF	TGTGCCAGCAGTTACGGACACCGAAACACCATATATTTT	.	few	TRBV6-6	TRBJ1-3